This TCR beta chain was found in a study of blood T cell repertoires in COVID-19. Background on the study: Acute and convalescent COVID-19 samples came from the United States, Italy and Spain. The analysed material was cDNA or gDNA that came from T cells, B-cell-depleted T cells, or PBMCs.

CDR1 is SGHTA, CDR2 FQGNSA, per germline. The V end lost 5 bases, the J end lost 6 bases, and 16 bases lay between the germline ends. This CDR3 has 15 amino acids. Authors' methods: Amplification with reference gene primers provided the estimates of nucleated cell counts. This table comes from immunoSEQ multiplex PCR, and its TCRdb copy is limited to in-frame clones, with some not included. V, J and clone size were drawn from that table, and D and trimming were deduced from the DNA. Of fewer than 70,000 clones in the sample, almost 95% were seen once. This chain joins TRBV7-2 and TRBJ2-2; no definite D call. This sequence was found in a man over 45 with active COVID-19. The sample comprised peripheral blood. The CDR3 DNA sequence: TGTGCCAGCAGCCACATCCCGGCGCTAGCCGGGGAGCTGTTTTTT. This sequence encodes CASSHIPALAGELFF.